A single sample is the source of the 30 T cell receptor beta chains below, sequenced in a study of T cells in Graves' hyperthyroidism and ophthalmopathy. Amplification of TCR beta CDR3 regions was performed using RNA transcripts as template. Primed by the HTBI set, a first-round RT-PCR was run on the TCR CDR3. One entry per CDR3 protein, called by TCRdb with MiXCR from the multiplex PCR reads. The sample carries 300,000 to 400,000 distinct CDR3 sequences, about 13% recorded once. Sequencing used blood. The receptors stem from a woman aged 18-29 years with Graves' hyperthyroidism.

This clonotype was detected ten times or more. The rearrangement links TRBV5-1 to TRBJ2-3; possible D gene TRBD2, 6 bases. V was clipped by 0 bases and J by 3 bases, with 11 bases between them. Looked up from germline, CDR1 is SGHRS and CDR2 is YFSETQ. The CDR3 has 15 amino acids. CDR3 sequence: CASSLATGVTDTQYF. CDR3 nucleotide sequence: TGCGCCAGCAGCTTGGCCACGGGGGTTACAGATACGCAGTATTTT. The full variable domain, in which reference TRBV5-1 and TRBJ2-3 provide the parts outside the CDR3, is KAGVTQTPRYLIKTRGQQVTLSCSPISGHRSVSWYQQTPGQGLQFLFEYFSETQRNKGNFPGRFSGRQFSNSRSEMNVSTLELGDSALYLCASSLATGVTDTQYFGPGTRLTVL.

The chain couples TRBV27 to TRBJ2-1; TRBD2 agrees at 10 bases. The CDR3 extends over 14 amino acids. CDR1 is MNHEY and CDR2 is SMNVEV in the germline V gene (reference sequence). J gave up 8 bases and V 4 bases, and 5 bases lay outside the gene matches. The CDR3 region is CASSSFSGRHEQFF. Written as DNA, the CDR3 is TGTGCCAGCAGTTCTTTTAGCGGGAGGCATGAGCAGTTCTTC.

The table lists this clonotype with many counts. The V call is TRBV3-1, the J call TRBJ2-3; a weak D match, TRBD2 (5 bases). The V gene lost 4 bases and the J gene lost 5 bases, with 7 bases spanning the gap. CDR3 size: 12 residues. CDR1 and CDR2 from the germline V gene are LGHDT and YNNKEL (reference sequence). CDR3 amino acids: CASSPREDTQYF. In nucleotides, the CDR3 is TGTGCCAGCAGCCCACGGGAAGATACGCAGTATTTT.

A few counts support this clonotype. The genes are TRBV7-2 and TRBJ2-7; 8 bases are a match to TRBD2. J lost 2 bases, V lost 1 base, and 7 bases had no gene match. Germline V gene sequence: CDR1 SGHTA, CDR2 FQGNSA. The CDR3 is 16 amino acids. This CDR3 is CASSLDASGSAYEQYF. The CDR3 coding sequence is TGTGCCAGCAGCTTAGATGCTAGCGGGTCCGCCTACGAGCAGTACTTC.

Concerning this clonotype itself: A much larger clonotype is one base distant, so this may be a read error. Here the CDR3 reads CASSGQETNTEASF. CDR3 coding DNA: TGTGCCAGCTCAGGACAGGAAACGAACACTGAAGCTTCCTTT. The chain recombines TRBV18 with TRBJ1-1, with TRBD1 matching over 7 bases. Germline CDR1 and CDR2: KGHSH and LQKENI. The CDR3 runs 14 residues.

This clonotype was recorded many times. The chain employs TRBV5-5 and TRBJ2-3; the match to TRBD2 covers 9 bases. This CDR3 spans 15 amino acids. J gave up 0 bases and V 1 base, and 0 bases lay outside the gene matches. Germline assignment: CDR1 SGHKS and CDR2 YYEKEE (reference sequence). The CDR3 region has the DNA TGTGCCAGCAGCTTGACTAGCGGGAGCACAGATACGCAGTATTTT. It is translated as CASSLTSGSTDTQYF.

This clonotype was counted many times. The genes are TRBV6-6 and TRBJ1-5; D remains unclear. Germline values: CDR1 MNHNY, CDR2 SVGAGI (reference sequence). Trimming removed 0 bases at V and 1 base at J, with 7 bases between. This CDR3 region has 15 residues. CDR3 amino acids: CASSYSGESNQPQHF. The CDR3 bases are TGTGCCAGCAGTTACTCGGGAGAAAGCAATCAGCCCCAGCATTTT.

This clonotype was observed at least ten times. V gene TRBV28 combines with J gene TRBJ2-3, with D perhaps matching TRBD2 (6 bases). CDR3 length equals 20 residues. V lost 7 bases, J lost 4 bases, and 33 bases lay in between. In germline, CDR1 is MDHEN, CDR2 SYDVKM. Written as DNA, the CDR3 is TGTGCCAGCAACCCCGTCGTTATGGGGATGCTTAGCGGTTTATCAGATACGCAGTATTTT. Translating gives CASNPVVMGMLSGLSDTQYF.

This clonotype was seen a few times. The chain employs TRBV18 and TRBJ1-3; TRBD1 aligns across 7 bases. This CDR3 comprises 15 residues. Trimming cost V 3 bases and J 9 bases; bases outside gene matches: 11. CDR1 is KGHSH, CDR2 LQKENI, per germline. The CDR3 is CASSPPGQTAATIYF. Here the CDR3 DNA reads TGTGCCAGCTCACCTCCGGGACAGACGGCGGCCACCATATATTTT.

Only a few counts were recorded for this clonotype. The chain is built from TRBV28 and TRBJ1-5, with D maybe TRBD1 (5 bases). The germline V gene has CDR1 MDHEN and CDR2 SYDVKM. The CDR3 is 14 amino acids. CDR3 region: CASLYGTRGQPQHF. The CDR3 nucleotides read TGTGCTTCGTTGTACGGGACGCGGGGTCAGCCCCAGCATTTT.

At least ten counts were recorded for this clonotype. V usage is TRBV12-3 or TRBV12-4 and J usage is TRBJ1-2; 7 nucleotides match TRBD1. This CDR3 has 14 amino acids. J gave up 5 bases and V 7 bases, and 10 bases lay outside the gene matches. CDR3 bases: TGTGCCAGCACCCCCCTGACAGGGCGGTATGGCTACACCTTC. This sequence encodes CASTPLTGRYGYTF.

This clonotype was picked up many times. An end of the junction does not agree with germline; a read error may underlie this. This chain uses TRBV7-7 with TRBJ2-7; D unclear. The CDR3 contains 13 residues. CDR1 and CDR2 (germline): SSHAT, FNYEAQ (reference sequence). The CDR3 nucleotides read TGTGCTAGCAGCTCTGGGAACACGAGGGAGCAGTACTTC. Encoded protein: CASSSGNTREQYF.

The table lists this clonotype with many counts. The chain has TRBV28 and TRBJ2-6; D is undetermined. Between the trimmed V and J ends, which lost 6 bases and 0 bases, there was a span of 12 bases. The CDR3 length is 16 residues. The germline gives CDR1 MDHEN, CDR2 SYDVKM. CDR3: CASSPGEDSGANVLTF. The CDR3 DNA reads as TGTGCCAGCAGCCCTGGGGAAGACTCTGGGGCCAACGTCCTGACTTTC.

This clonotype has just a few counts. The chain couples TRBV3-1 to TRBJ1-2; TRBD1 aligns across 8 bases. With 4 bases clipped from V and 7 bases from J, the junction kept 8 bases outside the gene matches. Looked up from germline, CDR1 is LGHDT and CDR2 is YNNKEL (reference sequence). The CDR3 length is 14 residues. The CDR3 region is CASSRRTGSIGYTF. CDR3 in DNA: TGTGCCAGCAGCCGAAGGACAGGGTCTATTGGCTACACCTTC.

This clonotype came up many times. The chain carries TRBV28 and TRBJ2-1; D possibly matches TRBD1 or TRBD2 (6 bases each). The CDR3 has 15 amino acids. Germline CDR1 MDHEN, CDR2 SYDVKM. Trimming took off 5 bases at V and 4 bases at J, with 15 bases between the two ends. CDR3 amino acids: CASSPLTGTYNEQFF. DNA for the CDR3: TGTGCCAGCAGTCCATTAACAGGGACTTACAATGAGCAGTTCTTC. Based on the CDR3 plus reference TRBV28 and TRBJ2-1, the full variable domain is DVKVTQSSRYLVKRTGEKVFLECVQDMDHENMFWYRQDPGLGLRLIYFSYDVKMKEKGDIPEGYSVSREKKERFSLILESASTNQTSMYLCASSPLTGTYNEQFFGPGTRLTVL.

There are a few counts of this clonotype. V usage is TRBV5-6 and J usage is TRBJ2-5, with D unclear. Germline CDR1 reads SGHDT; CDR2 reads YYEEEE. CDR3 length: 15 residues. Trimming cost V 1 base and J 5 bases, with 15 bases left between them. CDR3 DNA: TGTGCCAGCAGCTTGATTCGGAGATCACCGGAGACCCAGTACTTC. Translated: CASSLIRRSPETQYF.

This clonotype was detected ten times or more. The chain combines TRBV12-3 or TRBV12-4 with TRBJ2-1, with 9 bases lining up with TRBD2. V lost 3 bases to trimming and J lost 6 bases; unmatched junction nucleotides: 6. The CDR3 is 15 amino acids. The CDR3 region is CASSFSGRRGNEQFF. The CDR3 region has the DNA TGTGCCAGCAGTTTCAGCGGGAGGAGGGGCAATGAGCAGTTCTTC.

This clonotype was detected ten times or more. The CDR3 region is CASSSGSQETQYF. CDR3 DNA sequence: TGTGCCAGCAGTTCGGGCAGCCAAGAGACCCAGTACTTC. This chain joins TRBV28 and TRBJ2-5, with D hard to call. V lost 4 bases and J lost 1, with 7 bases in between. Germline V gene data show CDR1 as MDHEN and CDR2 as SYDVKM. The CDR3 length is 13 residues.

This clonotype was seen repeatedly, ten times or more. The rearrangement uses TRBV9 and TRBJ2-4, with 7 bases lining up with TRBD2. Germline assignment: CDR1 SGDLS and CDR2 YYNGEE. CDR3 length: 14 residues. The J segment lost 8 bases and the V segment lost 0 bases, leaving 5 bases of the junction unmatched. The CDR3 DNA follows: TGTGCCAGCAGCGTAGGTACCAGCGGGGACATTCAGTACTTC. Translated, it gives CASSVGTSGDIQYF. The variable domain in full, completed from reference TRBV9 and TRBJ2-4, reads DSGVTQTPKHLITATGQRVTLRCSPRSGDLSVYWYQQSLDQGLQFLIQYYNGEERAKGNILERFSAQQFPDLHSELNLSSLELGDSALYFCASSVGTSGDIQYFGAGTRLSVL.

This clonotype was observed many times. The V and J genes are TRBV28 and TRBJ2-7; tentative D call: TRBD2 (5 bases). The CDR3 has 14 amino acids. The germline V gene has CDR1 MDHEN and CDR2 SYDVKM. V dropped 6 bases and J dropped 0 bases, with 12 bases sitting between them. In nucleotides, the CDR3 is TGTGCCAGCAGGGTAGCGCTCTACTCCTACGAGCAGTACTTC. This sequence encodes CASRVALYSYEQYF.

The table lists this clonotype with many counts. This chain joins TRBV7-9 and TRBJ2-2; 7 nucleotides match TRBD1. Germline V gene sequence: CDR1 SEHNR, CDR2 FQNEAQ (reference sequence). Unmatched junction bases numbered 10, after V lost 5 bases and J lost 7 bases. The CDR3 totals 15 residues. The CDR3 coding sequence is TGTGCCAGCAGCCCGATGACAGGGATCGGCGGGGAGCTGTTTTTT. Translated: CASSPMTGIGGELFF.

This clonotype was counted at least ten times. The gene calls are TRBV5-1 and TRBJ2-7; D gene uncertain. Trimming pared 0 bases from V and 0 bases from J, leaving 7 bases between. The CDR3 runs 14 residues. From germline, CDR1 is SGHRS and CDR2 YFSETQ. The CDR3 nucleotides are TGCGCCAGCAGCTTGGCTATTGCCTCCTACGAGCAGTACTTC. This gives the protein CASSLAIASYEQYF.

This clonotype was recorded a few times. The gene calls are TRBV5-1 and TRBJ1-3, with 9 bases lining up with TRBD1. CDR3 size: 15 residues. Trimming cost V 2 bases and J 3 bases; bases outside gene matches: 3. The germline gives CDR1 SGHRS, CDR2 YFSETQ. Here the CDR3 DNA reads TGCGCCAGCAGCTTAACAGGGGGCGATGGAAACACCATATATTTT. Its protein product is CASSLTGGDGNTIYF.

Here the CDR3 reads CASSPRDRGLSYEQYF. CDR3 nucleotide sequence: TGTGCCAGTAGTCCAAGGGACAGGGGGCTCTCCTACGAGCAGTACTTC. This chain joins TRBV19 and TRBJ2-7; 12 positions agree with TRBD1. Germline-derived CDR1 and CDR2 are LNHDA and SQIVND (reference sequence). The ends lost 5 bases at V and 0 bases at J; junction bases unmatched: 5. This CDR3 spans 16 amino acids.

The CDR3 region is CASSQDWRGSAYEQYF. The CDR3 DNA reads TGCGCCAGCAGCCAAGATTGGCGGGGTTCCGCCTACGAGCAGTACTTC. J is TRBJ2-7 and V is TRBV4-1, with D perhaps TRBD2 (6 bases). V lost 0 bases, J lost 2 bases, and 14 bases lay in between. This CDR3 has 16 residues. Germline V gene data show CDR1 as MGHRA and CDR2 as YSYEKL.

Many counts were recorded for this clonotype. The chain is built from TRBV3-1 and TRBJ1-5, with D unresolved. This CDR3 is 14 amino acids long. Germline V lookup: CDR1 LGHDT, CDR2 YNNKEL (reference sequence). Trimming pared 0 bases from V and 6 bases from J, leaving 9 bases between. The CDR3 sequence: CASSQDPSIQPQHF. For the CDR3, the DNA is TGTGCCAGCAGCCAAGATCCCAGTATTCAGCCCCAGCATTTT.

This clonotype was found a few times. Mismatch with germline at one junction end may stem from a read error. The chain combines TRBV25-1 with TRBJ1-2; 9 nucleotides line up with TRBD1. This CDR3 contains 14 residues. Germline loops: CDR1 MGHDK, CDR2 SYGVNS. This CDR3 reads CASSAGTGNYGHTF. The DNA of the CDR3 is TGTGCCAGCAGCGCCGGGACAGGGAACTATGGCCACACCTTC.

This rearrangement joins TRBV27 to TRBJ2-7; possible D gene TRBD1, 5 bases. This CDR3 spans 11 amino acids. V lost 5 bases and J 6 bases, leaving 8 bases between the germline ends. Germline V gene sequence: CDR1 MNHEY, CDR2 SMNVEV (reference sequence). CDR3 in amino acids: CASSSGAEQYF. For the CDR3, the DNA is TGTGCCAGCAGTAGTGGGGCCGAGCAGTACTTC.

This clonotype was detected many times. The CDR3 reads CATSRDLPGGDEQFF. The CDR3, as DNA: TGTGCCACCAGCAGAGATCTACCAGGGGGCGATGAGCAGTTCTTC. The rearrangement joins TRBV15 to TRBJ2-1, with 8 bases that match TRBD1. V trimming: 0 bases; J trimming: 8 bases; junction bases outside the gene matches: 6. The CDR3 length is 15 residues. Germline loops: CDR1 LNHNV, CDR2 YYDKDF (reference sequence).

This clonotype was counted at least ten times. A read error may account for a junction end that differs from germline. The chain links TRBV5-1 to TRBJ1-1; 8 bases match TRBD1. The CDR3 extends over 14 amino acids. Germline-derived CDR1 and CDR2 are SGHRS and YFSETQ. The CDR3 DNA follows: TGTGCCAGCAGTTTGGACAGGGCAAACACTGAAGCTTTCTTT. Its protein is CASSLDRANTEAFF.